This T cell receptor (beta chain) was documented in a study of cytomegalovirus exposure and HLA in healthy donors. The CDR3 spans 14 residues. Trimming took off 1 base at V and 4 bases at J, with 8 bases between the two ends. The germline V gene has CDR1 MDHEN and CDR2 SYDVKM. PCR used 60 Vbeta primers and 13 Jbeta primers. Here immunoSEQ multiplex PCR was the method, and the copy in TCRdb shows in-frame clones only, minus some. This sample has some 200,000 clones, with 79% found just once. This clonotype originated in a woman in her fifties or sixties in good health and CMV-seronegative. The sequenced sample was PBMCs. The V gene is TRBV28, the J gene TRBJ1-5; no firm D call. This chain's CDR3 is CASSLSERNQPQHF. The CDR3 DNA follows: TGTGCCAGCAGTTTATCCGAACGGAATCAGCCCCAGCATTTT.